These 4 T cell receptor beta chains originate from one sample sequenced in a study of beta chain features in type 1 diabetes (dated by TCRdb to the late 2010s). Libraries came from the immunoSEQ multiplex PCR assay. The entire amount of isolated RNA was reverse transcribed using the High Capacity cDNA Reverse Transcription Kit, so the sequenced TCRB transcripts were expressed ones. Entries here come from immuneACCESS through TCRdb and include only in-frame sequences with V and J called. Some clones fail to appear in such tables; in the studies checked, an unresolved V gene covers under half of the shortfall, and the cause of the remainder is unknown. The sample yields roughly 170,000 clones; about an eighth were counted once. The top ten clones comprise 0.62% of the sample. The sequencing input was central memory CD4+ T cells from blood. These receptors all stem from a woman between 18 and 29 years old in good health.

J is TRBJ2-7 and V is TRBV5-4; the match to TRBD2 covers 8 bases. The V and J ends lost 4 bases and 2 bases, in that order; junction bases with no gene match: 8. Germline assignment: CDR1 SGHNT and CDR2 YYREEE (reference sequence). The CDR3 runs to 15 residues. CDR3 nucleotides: TGTGCCAGCAGCCCGACAGCGGGAGCAACCTACGAGCAGTACTTC. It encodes CASSPTAGATYEQYF.

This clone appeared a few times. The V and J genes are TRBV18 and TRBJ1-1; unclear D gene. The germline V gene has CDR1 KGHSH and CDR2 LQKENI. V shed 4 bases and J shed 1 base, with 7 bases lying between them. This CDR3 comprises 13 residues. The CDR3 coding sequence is TGTGCCAGCTCACTGAGCGGGAACACTGAAGCTTTCTTT. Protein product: CASSLSGNTEAFF.

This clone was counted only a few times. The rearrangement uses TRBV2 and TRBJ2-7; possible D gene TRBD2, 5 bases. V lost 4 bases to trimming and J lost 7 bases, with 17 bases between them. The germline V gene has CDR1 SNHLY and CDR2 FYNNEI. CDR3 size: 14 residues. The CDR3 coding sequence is TGTGCCAGCAGTGTCCAGGACTCGACCTCTGAGCAGTACTTC. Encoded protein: CASSVQDSTSEQYF. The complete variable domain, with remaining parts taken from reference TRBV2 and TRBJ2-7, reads EPEVTQTPSHQVTQMGQEVILRCVPISNHLYFYWYRQILGQKVEFLVSFYNNEISEKSEIFDDQFSVERPDGSNFTLKIRSTKLEDSAMYFCASSVQDSTSEQYFGPGTRLTVT.

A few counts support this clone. CDR3 loop: CASSQDSSTDTQYF. CDR3 nucleotides: TGTGCCAGCAGCCAAGATTCTAGCACAGATACGCAGTATTTT. V and J are TRBV14 and TRBJ2-3; D is unclear. V was trimmed by 0 bases and J by 0 bases, leaving 4 bases between them. CDR1 and CDR2 from the germline V gene are SGHDN and FVKESK. CDR3 size: 14 residues.